This T cell receptor (beta chain) comes out of a study of blood T cell repertoires in COVID-19. The CDR3 runs 13 residues. Germline V gene data show CDR1 as MDHEN and CDR2 as SYDVKM. The V and J ends lost 7 bases and 3 bases respectively, with 13 bases between them. This clone was seen only once. As handled by the study authors: Amplification with reference gene primers provided the estimates of nucleated cell counts. Assay used: immunoSEQ multiplex PCR; TCRdb lists only in-frame clones, some missing. V and J calls and clone size are those listed in that table; D and trimming were worked out from the DNA. The data hold some 300,000 clones, with around 87% observed a single time.

J is TRBJ2-7 and V is TRBV28, with a tentative D call TRBD1 (6 bases). The clonotype was recovered from a woman aged 40 to 50 with COVID-19, enrolled during active disease. Sequences were obtained from peripheral blood. CDR3 amino acids: CASKWTVNYEQYF. CDR3 nucleotides: TGTGCCAGCAAGTGGACAGTGAACTACGAGCAGTACTTC.